A selection of T cell receptor beta chains follows, all from one sample in a study of T cell changes during pregnancy in multiple sclerosis. Generated by immunoSEQ multiplex PCR, the TCRdb table keeps only in-frame clones and is missing some. Here the sample spans tens of thousands of clones, approximately 86% being singletons. The sample in question was CD4+ T cells from peripheral blood mononuclear cells, obtained in the first trimester of pregnancy. The receptors were sampled from a female donor in good health, enrolled as a control in a pregnancy study. CDR3s include the opening cysteine and the closing phenylalanine or tryptophan. The D gene is left open where the match is weak. Some rows mark clone size as missing; the rest say once, few, many or name a class of expanded clone.

d_call j_call v_call clone_size cdr3_aa cdr3_nt
TRBD2 TRBJ2-1 TRBV7-3 once CASSFLAGGPGNEQFF TGTGCCAGCAGCTTCCTAGCGGGGGGGCCCGGCAATGAGCAGTTCTTC
TRBD1 TRBJ1-2 TRBV2 NA CASSLLLSGGGQSYGYTF TGTGCCAGCAGCCTCCTCCTCTCTGGTGGGGGACAGTCCTATGGCTACACCTTC
NA TRBJ2-5 TRBV5-6 NA CASSLVQETQYF TGTGCCAGCAGCTTGGTACAAGAGACCCAGTACTTC
TRBD2 TRBJ2-7 TRBV2 NA CASSEWQRLAGEQYF TGTGCCAGCAGTGAATGGCAACGACTAGCCGGCGAGCAGTACTTC
NA TRBJ2-1 TRBV9 once CASSAFREVHNEQFF TGTGCCAGCAGCGCCTTCAGGGAAGTACACAATGAGCAGTTCTTC
TRBD1 TRBJ2-7 TRBV27 NA CASSPGQGARTEQYF TGTGCCAGCAGTCCTGGACAGGGGGCGCGTACCGAGCAGTACTTC
TRBD1 TRBJ1-2 TRBV15 NA CATSRDRTGAYGYTF TGTGCCACCAGCAGAGATCGGACAGGGGCCTATGGCTACACCTTC
NA TRBJ1-4 TRBV6-6 NA CASSIPTASHEKLFF TGTGCCAGCAGTATCCCGACAGCCAGTCATGAAAAACTGTTTTTT
TRBD1 TRBJ1-1 TRBV6-5 NA CASSWRSGQGYTEAFF TGTGCCAGCAGTTGGAGATCCGGACAGGGTTACACTGAAGCTTTCTTT
TRBD1 TRBJ1-2 TRBV6-5 NA CASSLQGAGYTF TGTGCCAGCAGTCTACAGGGGGCAGGCTACACCTTC
NA TRBJ1-5 TRBV6-4 NA CASSSDDQTRVGQPQHF TGTGCCAGCAGTTCAGACGACCAGACCAGGGTAGGTCAGCCCCAGCATTTT
TRBD1 TRBJ1-1 TRBV9 NA CASSVGGTGGAFTEAFF TGTGCCAGCAGCGTAGGAGGGACAGGGGGCGCGTTCACTGAAGCTTTCTTT
NA TRBJ1-6 TRBV6-1 NA CASSEGVSSPLHF TGTGCCAGCAGTGAAGGGGTTAGCTCACCCCTCCACTTT
NA TRBJ2-2 TRBV5-1 NA CASSLGGGGRTATGELFF TGCGCCAGCAGCTTGGGGGGCGGGGGCCGGACAGCCACCGGGGAGCTGTTTTTT
TRBD1 TRBJ1-2 TRBV7-9 NA CASSPGTGGYGYTF TGTGCCAGCAGCCCCGGGACAGGGGGCTATGGCTACACCTTC
TRBD2 TRBJ2-7 TRBV2 NA CASSRMGLGYEQYF TGTGCCAGCAGTAGGATGGGACTAGGATACGAGCAGTACTTC
NA TRBJ2-5 TRBV6-5 NA CASSYRTQGETQYF TGTGCCAGCAGTTACCGGACGCAGGGGGAGACCCAGTACTTC
TRBD1 TRBJ2-6 TRBV5-1 NA CASSNTGGSTGANVLTF TGCGCCAGCAGTAACACAGGGGGGTCCACTGGGGCCAACGTCCTGACTTTC
NA TRBJ2-5 TRBV2 NA CASTGDWGQETQYF TGTGCCAGCACCGGGGACTGGGGGCAAGAGACCCAGTACTTC
TRBD1 TRBJ1-1 TRBV10-3 few CAISQGADTEAFF TGTGCCATCAGTCAGGGGGCAGACACTGAAGCTTTCTTT
TRBD1 TRBJ1-2 TRBV29-1 NA CSVDGTGLNYGYTF TGCAGCGTCGATGGGACAGGACTGAACTATGGCTACACCTTC
TRBD1 TRBJ2-3 TRBV7-9 NA CASSLQGAVSTQYF TGTGCCAGCAGCTTACAGGGGGCGGTTTCTACGCAGTATTTT
TRBD1 TRBJ2-3 TRBV5-1 NA CASSLQGAGTDTQYF TGCGCCAGCAGCTTACAGGGGGCAGGCACAGATACGCAGTATTTT
TRBD2 TRBJ2-1 TRBV7-3 NA CASSAPGLANEQFF TGTGCCAGCAGCGCTCCGGGACTAGCCAATGAGCAGTTCTTC
NA TRBJ1-2 TRBV30 NA CAWRKGGESGYTF TGTGCCTGGAGGAAAGGAGGGGAGTCAGGCTACACCTTC
TRBD1 TRBJ1-3 TRBV14 NA CASRTGGSGNTIYF TGTGCCAGCAGGACAGGGGGCTCTGGAAACACCATATATTTT
NA TRBJ1-1 TRBV7-2 NA CASSLLGGTEAFF TGTGCCAGCAGCCTACTAGGGGGCACTGAAGCTTTCTTT
NA TRBJ1-5 TRBV4-1 NA CASSQGPLGSVRSNQPQHF TGCGCCAGCAGCCAAGGCCCCTTAGGGAGCGTCAGGAGCAATCAGCCCCAGCATTTT
NA TRBJ1-4 TRBV4-3 NA CASSQEATTTNEKLFF TGCGCCAGCAGCCAAGAAGCGACCACAACTAATGAAAAACTGTTTTTT